The 24 T cell receptor beta chains below come from one sample, sequenced in a study of cytomegalovirus exposure and HLA in healthy donors. PCR used 60 Vbeta primers and 13 Jbeta primers. The method was immunoSEQ multiplex PCR; TCRdb's version includes in-frame clones alone and lacks a portion of them. The repertoire holds some 51,000 clones, with 65% to 85% as singletons. Sequenced sample: PBMCs. These receptors were collected from a female donor in good health and CMV-seronegative.

This chain links TRBV5-1 with TRBJ2-1; a possible D gene is TRBD1 (5 bases). The CDR3 covers 16 residues. Germline-derived CDR1 and CDR2 are SGHRS and YFSETQ. Trimming shortened V by 1 base and J by 9 bases, and 20 bases separated the two germline ends. Written as DNA, the CDR3 is TGCGCCAGCAGCTTGTGGTATAAGCAGGGTGAATTTGAGCAGTTCTTC. Amino acids: CASSLWYKQGEFEQFF.

The genes are TRBV11-1 and TRBJ2-7; 7 bases are a match to TRBD2. The CDR3 has 15 amino acids. V was clipped by 4 bases and J by 3 bases; unmatched bases: 9. Germline CDR1 reads SGHAT; CDR2 reads FQDESV (reference sequence). CDR3 nucleotides: TGTGCCAGCAGCTACGTCGGGGGGAACTTCTACGAGCAGTACTTC. This codes for CASSYVGGNFYEQYF.

The J gene is TRBJ1-1, the V gene TRBV25-1; possible D gene TRBD1, 6 bases. The CDR3 is 13 amino acids. V shed 7 bases and J shed 0 bases, with 9 bases lying between them. Germline V CDR1 and CDR2: MGHDK, SYGVNS. The CDR3 coding sequence is TGTGCCAGCATTGGGACAATGAACACTGAAGCTTTCTTT. Residues: CASIGTMNTEAFF.

This clone was picked up a small number of times. This rearrangement joins TRBV28 to TRBJ1-5; 7 bases line up with TRBD1. Per the germline V gene, CDR1 is MDHEN and CDR2 is SYDVKM. The CDR3 length is 19 residues. The V gene end was trimmed by 2 bases and the J gene end by 2 bases; junction bases not matched to a gene: 15. DNA of the CDR3: TGTGCCAGCAGTTTAACCGACAGGGTTTTATCCCAACGCAATCAGCCCCAGCATTTT. It encodes CASSLTDRVLSQRNQPQHF. Combining the CDR3 with reference TRBV28 and TRBJ1-5 gives the whole variable domain DVKVTQSSRYLVKRTGEKVFLECVQDMDHENMFWYRQDPGLGLRLIYFSYDVKMKEKGDIPEGYSVSREKKERFSLILESASTNQTSMYLCASSLTDRVLSQRNQPQHFGDGTRLSIL.

The table lists this clone with a few counts. The chain couples TRBV6-5 to TRBJ2-1; a possible D gene is TRBD2 (5 bases). Germline V CDR1 and CDR2: MNHEY, SVGAGI. The V end was cut by 2 bases, the J end by 3 bases, with 5 bases between. The CDR3 consists of 13 residues. CDR3 sequence (DNA): TGTGCCAGCAGTTACCGGGACTACAATGAGCAGTTCTTC. Translated: CASSYRDYNEQFF.

V and J are TRBV1 and TRBJ2-1; the table's D call, TRBD2, has no DNA check behind it. TRBV1 represents a pseudogene. This CDR3 contains 11 residues. The CDR3: CTSRSTGEQFF. The CDR3 coding sequence is TGCACCAGCAGATCAACCGGTGAGCAGTTCTTC.

The V and J genes are TRBV25-1 and TRBJ2-7; 7 bases map to TRBD2. Germline CDR1 reads MGHDK; CDR2 reads SYGVNS. Trimming at V came to 2 bases and at J to 2 bases, leaving 9 bases not matched to a gene. This CDR3 comprises 16 residues. CDR3 loop: CASSESLIGGTYEQYF. As DNA, the CDR3 is TGTGCCAGCAGTGAAAGCTTGATCGGGGGGACCTACGAGCAGTACTTC.

The chain combines TRBV7-2 with TRBJ2-1, with a possible D match to TRBD2 (5 bases). Trimming removed 5 bases from V and 0 bases from J, with 14 bases in between. The germline V gene has CDR1 SGHTA and CDR2 FQGNSA. CDR3 length equals 16 residues. CDR3 sequence: CASSHEAGGSYNEQFF. The CDR3 DNA reads as TGTGCCAGCAGCCACGAGGCGGGCGGCTCCTACAATGAGCAGTTCTTC. Together with reference TRBV7-2 and TRBJ2-1, the CDR3 gives the full variable domain: GAGVSQSPSNKVTEKGKDVELRCDPISGHTALYWYRQSLGQGLEFLIYFQGNSAPDKSGLPSDRFSAERTGGSVSTLTIQRTQQEDSAVYLCASSHEAGGSYNEQFFGPGTRLTVL.

The genes are TRBV4-2 and TRBJ1-2, with TRBD1 as a possible D gene (6 bases). This CDR3 spans 14 amino acids. V lost 1 base and J 3 bases, leaving 9 bases between the germline ends. CDR1 is LGHNA and CDR2 is YNFKEQ in the germline V gene. This CDR3 is CASSQVRQDYGYTF. The CDR3, as DNA: TGTGCCAGCAGCCAAGTCCGACAGGACTATGGCTACACCTTC.

V and J are TRBV30 and TRBJ2-3, with D possibly matching TRBD2 (6 bases). The V and J ends lost 1 base and 0 bases respectively, with 11 bases between them. Germline values: CDR1 GTSNPN, CDR2 SVGIG (reference sequence). CDR3 length: 15 residues. This CDR3 reads CAWSAGLASTDTQYF. The DNA of the CDR3 is TGTGCCTGGAGTGCGGGACTGGCTAGCACAGATACGCAGTATTTT.

V gene TRBV4-3 combines with J gene TRBJ2-3, with D possibly TRBD1 on 5 matching bases. CDR3 length: 15 amino acids. V was clipped by 4 bases and J by 0 bases, with 11 bases between them. Looked up from germline, CDR1 is LGHNA and CDR2 is YSLEER. The CDR3 sequence is CASSRGSGSTDTQYF. CDR3 in DNA: TGCGCCAGCAGCCGTGGGTCAGGGAGCACAGATACGCAGTATTTT.

This chain links TRBV27 with TRBJ2-7, with 7 nucleotides matching TRBD1. The V segment lost 2 bases and the J segment 0 bases; nucleotides outside the gene matches: 10. Germline V CDR1 and CDR2: MNHEY, SMNVEV (reference sequence). This CDR3 region has 17 residues. The CDR3 sequence is CASSLTPTGPHSYEQYF. For the CDR3, the DNA is TGTGCCAGCAGTTTAACCCCGACAGGGCCCCACTCCTACGAGCAGTACTTC.

Concerning this clone: Germline and junction disagree at one end, which may indicate a read error. The V gene is TRBV28, the J gene TRBJ1-3, with D possibly matching TRBD1 (5 bases). The V gene's germline CDR1 is MDHEN and CDR2 SYDVKM. This CDR3 contains 15 residues. The DNA of the CDR3 is TGTGCCAGCAGCTCCACGACAGTTGCTGGAAACACCGTATATTTT. Encoded protein: CASSSTTVAGNTVYF.

This chain joins TRBV7-9 and TRBJ2-2, with D perhaps TRBD2 (6 bases). Germline CDR1 SEHNR, CDR2 FQNEAQ (reference sequence). This CDR3 comprises 17 residues. Trimming removed 3 bases at V and 4 bases at J, with 18 bases between. CDR3 nucleotide sequence: TGTGCCAGCAGCTTTGGCCCGGGGGAGGTGGCCACCGGGGAGCTGTTTTTT. This encodes CASSFGPGEVATGELFF.

This rearrangement joins TRBV11-2 to TRBJ2-5; TRBD1 matches 7 bases. The CDR3 runs to 14 residues. Germline assignment: CDR1 SGHAT and CDR2 FQNNGV. J lost 5 bases, V lost 6 bases, and 9 bases had no gene match. Written as DNA, the CDR3 is TGTGCCAGCAGTTCACAGGGGTTGGGGGAGACCCAGTACTTC. Its protein is CASSSQGLGETQYF.

The chain uses TRBV13 and TRBJ2-2; 12 bases match TRBD2. Germline lookup yields CDR1 PRHDT and CDR2 FYEKMQ (reference sequence). The junction had 10 bases not matched to a gene; V was cut back by 5 bases and J by 3 bases. The CDR3 is 18 amino acids. The chain's CDR3 is CASSQRASGGAYTGELFF. In DNA, the CDR3 is TGTGCCAGCAGCCAAAGGGCTAGCGGGGGGGCTTACACCGGGGAGCTGTTTTTT.

V is TRBV4-2 and J is TRBJ2-2; no clear D gene. The CDR3 loop spans 14 amino acids. Germline-derived CDR1 and CDR2 are LGHNA and YNFKEQ. Trimming took off 1 base at V and 4 bases at J, with 7 bases between the two ends. The CDR3 DNA follows: TGTGCCAGCAGCCAAGTTGACTCCACCGGGGAGCTGTTTTTT. Protein: CASSQVDSTGELFF.

The rearrangement joins TRBV18 to TRBJ1-1; D perhaps matches TRBD1 (5 bases). V was clipped by 3 bases and J by 4 bases, with 18 bases between them. In germline, CDR1 is KGHSH, CDR2 LQKENI. This CDR3 region has 16 residues. Written as DNA, the CDR3 is TGTGCCAGCTCACCCCCGGGAGCGGGGGAGGGCACTGAAGCTTTCTTT. Protein product: CASSPPGAGEGTEAFF.

The CDR3 loop is CASSHNSDLALETQYF. The CDR3 DNA is TGCGCCAGCAGCCACAATAGCGACCTAGCGTTGGAGACCCAGTACTTC. The V and J genes are TRBV4-1 and TRBJ2-5, with D possibly TRBD2 on 6 matching bases. The CDR3 consists of 16 residues. Germline loops: CDR1 MGHRA, CDR2 YSYEKL. The germline V and J ends were trimmed by 3 bases and 5 bases, with 19 bases remaining between them.

The chain employs TRBV7-8 and TRBJ1-5; 7 bases agree with TRBD1. With 5 bases clipped from V and 9 bases from J, the junction kept 10 bases outside the gene matches. The CDR3 spans 14 residues. Germline V lookup: CDR1 SGHVS, CDR2 FQNEAQ. The CDR3, as DNA: TGTGCCAGCAGCCCCGACAGGGAGGAGAGGCCCCAGCATTTT. It encodes CASSPDREERPQHF.

This clone was observed a handful of times. The rearrangement links TRBV11-2 to TRBJ1-1; D not resolved. CDR1 is SGHAT, CDR2 FQNNGV, per germline. The CDR3 is made up of 12 amino acids. Trimming removed 5 bases from V and 6 bases from J, with 10 bases in between. The CDR3 DNA follows: TGTGCCAGCAGCGGACCGAGGGCTGAAGCTTTCTTT. Translated: CASSGPRAEAFF.

The rearrangement joins TRBV5-1 to TRBJ2-3, with TRBD1 matching 9 bases. Germline V CDR1 and CDR2: SGHRS, YFSETQ. The V gene end was trimmed by 0 bases and the J gene end by 3 bases; junction bases not matched to a gene: 5. This CDR3 has 16 amino acids. This CDR3 is CASSLAFGQGTDTQYF. The CDR3 coding sequence is TGCGCCAGCAGCTTGGCCTTCGGACAGGGGACAGATACGCAGTATTTT.

The chain joins TRBV5-1 to TRBJ2-3, with a possible D match to TRBD2 (5 bases). The CDR3 loop spans 18 amino acids. V was pared by 4 bases and J by 0 bases, with 21 bases between. CDR1 SGHRS and CDR2 YFSETQ come from the germline V gene. The CDR3 DNA follows: TGCGCCAGCAGCGAACCTATTATCCCCCGGGGTAGCACAGATACGCAGTATTTT. Translating gives CASSEPIIPRGSTDTQYF.

V is TRBV5-8 and J is TRBJ2-7, with D possibly TRBD1 on 5 matching bases. The length of the CDR3 is 17 residues. Trimming stripped 1 base from V and 7 bases from J, with 24 bases between. Germline-derived CDR1 and CDR2 are SGHTS and YDEGEE. Written as DNA, the CDR3 is TGTGCCAGCAGCTTGTTTTTTGGGGCTCAGGGCTTGAGAGAGCAGTACTTC. This sequence encodes CASSLFFGAQGLREQYF.